This is a list of T cell receptor beta chains from one sample in a study of cytomegalovirus exposure and HLA in healthy donors. Some clones are missing from TCRdb's copy, which holds only in-frame ones; the method was immunoSEQ multiplex PCR. The top ten hold roughly 4% of the sample, which has 110,000 to 150,000 clones, more than 75% seen once. Sequenced sample: PBMCs. The origin of the receptors is a man aged 18 to 30 in good health and CMV-seronegative. Both conserved end residues are trimmed from each CDR3. The D gene is left open where the match is weak. A clone size is listed for some rows: how often the clone was seen (once, few, many), or a class if it is expanded.

d_call clone_size v_call cdr3_aa
NA NA TRBV30 ASYRFMNTEAF
NA NA TRBV27 ASMQGGTGELF
TRBD1 NA TRBV5-4 ASSFGQGVTDTQY
TRBD1 NA TRBV7-9 ASSLALRDRGEQY
TRBD2 NA TRBV16 ASSQYGPSGRAGANVLT
NA NA TRBV10-3 AIRPGLEGGYGYT
TRBD2 NA TRBV7-9 ASSPGGVDSYEQY
NA NA TRBV12-5 ASGLSYSNQPQH
NA NA TRBV11-3 ASSLVQVAEQY
TRBD2 few TRBV7-2 ASSLGGRSGFTYNEQF
NA once TRBV14 ASSHPTVTDNEQF
TRBD1 few TRBV10-3 AISARQGGPLYGYT
TRBD2 NA TRBV9 ASSDTSGRGETQY
TRBD1 NA TRBV10-3 ATRPGTEESGYT
TRBD2 NA TRBV25-1 ASSPRSGSAETQY
NA NA TRBV5-1 ASSLPLGDLDTQY
TRBD1 NA TRBV9 ASSVEGQGARGYT
TRBD2 NA TRBV7-3 ASSLMAGLGEQY
TRBD1 NA TRBV28 ASSSRDRNYEQY
TRBD2 NA TRBV6-6 ASSYSLAADTQY
NA NA TRBV27 ASSLGGEWQPQH
TRBD1 NA TRBV10-2 ASQGATDTQY
TRBD1 NA TRBV2 ASGTGGSRTDTQY
TRBD1 NA TRBV7-9 ASSSQGQGGENYGYT
TRBD1 NA TRBV5-5 ASSFDRGEQY
TRBD1 NA TRBV6-5 ASTDRGPLH
NA NA TRBV4-1 ASSQDSTQETQY
TRBD1 NA TRBV28 ASSPYSGGSEKLF
TRBD1 NA TRBV4-1 ASSQDRDRNYGYT
TRBD2 NA TRBV6-1 ATRQAGGLNEQF
NA few TRBV2 ASSDGRGIETEAF
TRBD1 NA TRBV28 ASSFEIRTGSSYEQY
NA few TRBV12-2 ASRLAGLAGGDHNEQF
TRBD1 NA TRBV10-1 KGAHGANVLT
TRBD2 NA TRBV5-1 ASSWETSGGMSDTQY
TRBD1 NA TRBV5-1 ASQDRLDTEAF
TRBD1 once TRBV2 ASLGQGVNEQF
TRBD1 NA TRBV6-1 ASSERGGALNGYT
NA NA TRBV11-2 ASSPGHSNYGYT
NA few TRBV11-3 ASSPHYLEQF
TRBD1 NA TRBV4-2 ASASAGQGASTEAF
TRBD2 NA TRBV2 ASSDQGLAGDEQY
NA NA TRBV11-2 ASSSAWGREETQY
TRBD2 NA TRBV7-2 ASSLKIGLAGSYEQY
NA NA TRBV2 ASSGRGISTDTQY
TRBD2 NA TRBV19 ASSPGLAGYTDTQY
TRBD2 NA TRBV28 ASSSIPGLAYKQF
NA few TRBV6-8 ASSTRGQKPQH
TRBD1 NA TRBV5-6 ASSLAPGGDSYEQY
NA NA TRBV5-1 ASSLGQGYTNTEAF